Here is one T cell receptor beta chain with its context. This specimen comes from a study of beta chain features in type 1 diabetes. About the research overall: Patients and healthy donors were similar in age, gender and cell yields.

As every portion of the isolated RNA was reverse transcribed, the sequencing read expressed TCRB transcripts. Data came from immunoSEQ multiplex PCR; TCRdb stores just in-frame clones and leaves some out. The sample contains about 620,000 clones, about a sixth of which appear only once. A CD45RO/CCR7/CD25/CD127/CD95/CD27 panel sorted naive, central memory, regulatory and stem cell-like memory CD4+ cells. Purity (above 98%) was reached by all sorted populations. The trim removed 4 bases at V and 1 base at J, leaving 13 bases unmatched. This CDR3 has 17 amino acids. From germline, CDR1 is SGHRS and CDR2 YFSETQ.

The sample comprised naive CD4+ T cells from blood. The chain recombines TRBV5-1 with TRBJ2-7; 8 nucleotides agree with TRBD2. The sequence derives from a man aged 18 to 29 in good health. The CDR3 here is CASSGPPGLGSSYEQYF. The CDR3, as DNA: TGCGCCAGCAGCGGACCGCCGGGACTAGGAAGTTCCTACGAGCAGTACTTC.